This TCR beta chain is from a study of Graves' ophthalmopathy and Graves' hyperthyroidism. Overall study findings and caveats: Blood was where most expanded thyroid clonotypes above 0.001 frequency also turned up.

Researchers took RNA transcripts and amplified TCR beta CDR3 regions from them. HTBI primers were employed in first-round RT-PCR, then a second-round multiplex PCR followed. TCRdb used MiXCR to reprocess the multiplex PCR reads, holding one entry per CDR3 protein. Here the sample spans approximately 700,000 distinct CDR3 sequences, approximately 40% being singletons. Notes on this clonotype: The target antigen is unknown.

The TCR comes from an adult man with Graves' ophthalmopathy. The sequenced sample was peripheral blood.

The CDR3 here is CASRQTFHEQYF. The CDR3 DNA reads TGTGCCAGCCGACAGACGTTCCACGAGCAGTACTTC. The V call is TRBV2, the J call TRBJ2-7; the D gene is possibly TRBD1 (5 bases). Trimming shortened V by 8 bases and J by 5 bases, and 13 bases separated the two germline ends. Germline V lookup: CDR1 SNHLY, CDR2 FYNNEI. The CDR3 sequence is 12 residues long.